This TCR beta chain was documented in a study of control samples from healthy donors and cancer patients. Germline V gene lookup returns CDR1 DFQATT and CDR2 SNEGSKA (reference sequence). The CDR3 length is 11 residues. The V gene lost 6 bases and the J gene lost 8 bases, with 13 bases spanning the gap. Sequencing used immunoSEQ multiplex PCR; TCRdb keeps in-frame clones, though not all of them. This table has some 130,000 clones, approximately 92% appearing once. The clonotype originates from a woman between 45 and 65 years old in good health. Sequenced sample: blood. This chain joins TRBV20-1 and TRBJ1-2; D unresolved. This CDR3 reads CSALSMEGYTF. The CDR3 DNA reads as TGCAGTGCCCTTTCAATGGAAGGCTACACCTTC.